Listed below are T cell receptor beta chains from one sample, sequenced in a study of shared clonotypes between healthy human individuals. Measured with immunoSEQ multiplex PCR; TCRdb has only the in-frame clones, and not every one. The table includes around 2,000,000 clones, just under 95% detected once. Sequences were obtained from naive CD8+ T cells sorted from blood. The receptors stem from a man younger than 30 in good health. Each CDR3 is given with its conserved first and last residue. The order of the fields is V gene, D gene, clone size, CDR3 length, J gene, CDR3 DNA, CDR3 protein. The D gene is left open where the match is weak. Clone size is given for some rows only: seen once, a few or many times, or a class if the clone is expanded.

V: TRBV10-2
D: -
size: -
length: 15
J: TRBJ2-5
DNA: TGCGCCAGCAGTGAAAACGACAGGTCGGGAGAGACCCAGTACTTC
CDR3: CASSENDRSGETQYF

V: TRBV18
D: -
size: once
length: 13
J: TRBJ2-5
DNA: TGTGCCAGCTCACCAGGGGACGGAGAGACCCAGTACTTC
CDR3: CASSPGDGETQYF

V: TRBV27
D: TRBD2
size: -
length: 14
J: TRBJ2-1
DNA: TGTGCCAGCAGTTTGGCGGGAGGGTACAATGAGCAGTTCTTC
CDR3: CASSLAGGYNEQFF

V: TRBV10-2
D: TRBD2
size: -
length: 15
J: TRBJ2-5
DNA: TGCGCCAGCAGTGACGGGACTAGCGGACAAGAGACCCAGTACTTC
CDR3: CASSDGTSGQETQYF

V: TRBV5-1
D: -
size: -
length: 15
J: TRBJ2-1
DNA: TGCGCCAGCAGCGCCACCGTGGGTATGTACAATGAGCAGTTCTTC
CDR3: CASSATVGMYNEQFF

V: TRBV6-5
D: -
size: -
length: 12
J: TRBJ2-2
DNA: TGTGCCAGCGGCCGTGACGGAAGGGAGCTGTTTTTT
CDR3: CASGRDGRELFF

V: TRBV5-7
D: -
size: -
length: 13
J: TRBJ2-1
DNA: TGTGCCAGCAGCCCGGCTGCTAGAGTTGAGCAGTTCTTC
CDR3: CASSPAARVEQFF

V: TRBV29-1
D: -
size: -
length: 12
J: TRBJ2-7
DNA: TGCAGCGTTGCCGGGGCGGCCTACGAGCAGTACTTC
CDR3: CSVAGAAYEQYF

V: TRBV4-3
D: -
size: -
length: 15
J: TRBJ1-4
DNA: TGCGCCAGCAGCCAATCGAGCAATCTGGTTGAAAAACTGTTTTTT
CDR3: CASSQSSNLVEKLFF

V: TRBV27
D: TRBD2
size: -
length: 16
J: TRBJ2-1
DNA: TGTGCCAGCAGCCGTGAAGGACTAGCCACATACAATGAGCAGTTCTTC
CDR3: CASSREGLATYNEQFF

V: TRBV10-2
D: TRBD2
size: few
length: 15
J: TRBJ2-1
DNA: TGCGCCAGCAGTGATAGCGGGAGCTCCTACAATGAGCAGTTCTTC
CDR3: CASSDSGSSYNEQFF

V: TRBV10-3
D: -
size: -
length: 13
J: TRBJ2-7
DNA: TGTGCCATCAGTGAGTCGGGCCCCTACGAGCAGTACTTC
CDR3: CAISESGPYEQYF

V: TRBV6-5
D: TRBD2
size: once
length: 16
J: TRBJ2-3
DNA: TGTGCCAGCAGTTACAATCTAGCGGGGGGCACAGATACGCAGTATTTT
CDR3: CASSYNLAGGTDTQYF

V: TRBV10-3
D: TRBD1
size: -
length: 17
J: TRBJ2-7
DNA: TGTGCCATCAGTGAGTCGGGAAGGGGGCGAATGTCCTACGAGCAGTACTTC
CDR3: CAISESGRGRMSYEQYF

V: TRBV14
D: TRBD1
size: -
length: 13
J: TRBJ2-7
DNA: TGTGCCAGCAGCCAGAGACAGGGTGGGGAGCAGTACTTC
CDR3: CASSQRQGGEQYF

V: TRBV11-2
D: -
size: -
length: 16
J: TRBJ2-3
DNA: TGTGCCAGCAGCTTATGGCAGGGAGAAAGCACAGATACGCAGTATTTT
CDR3: CASSLWQGESTDTQYF